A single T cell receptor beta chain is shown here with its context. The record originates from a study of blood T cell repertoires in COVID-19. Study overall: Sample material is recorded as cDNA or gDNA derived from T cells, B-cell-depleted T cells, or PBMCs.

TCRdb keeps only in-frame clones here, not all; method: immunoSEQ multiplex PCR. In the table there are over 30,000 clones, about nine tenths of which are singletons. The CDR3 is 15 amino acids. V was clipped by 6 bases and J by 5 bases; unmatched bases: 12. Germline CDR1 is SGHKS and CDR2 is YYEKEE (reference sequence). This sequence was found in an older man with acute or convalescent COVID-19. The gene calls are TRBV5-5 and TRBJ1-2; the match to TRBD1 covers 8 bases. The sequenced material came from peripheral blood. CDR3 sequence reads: CASKPTLGQEYGYTF. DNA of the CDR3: TGTGCCAGCAAACCTACTTTGGGACAGGAATATGGCTACACCTTC.